The 3 T cell receptor beta chains reported below all come from one sample, sequenced in a study of siplizumab effects on memory and regulatory T cells (dated by TCRdb to the late 2010s). The method behind the library was the immunoSEQ multiplex PCR assay. TCRdb limited this immuneACCESS table to in-frame rearrangements with V and J called. A share of clones is missing; checked studies link under half to unresolved V genes, and the rest is unexplained. Recorded for this sample are about 100,000 clones; over 90% of them occurred a single time. The ten largest make up about 0.62% of the sample. Sequenced sample: Tregs sorted from blood. These TCRs come from a human donor in good health.

This rearrangement joins TRBV7-9 to TRBJ2-5; possibly TRBD2 for D (5 bases). This CDR3 has 15 amino acids. Trimming cost V 2 bases and J 1 base, with 11 bases left between them. Germline values: CDR1 SEHNR, CDR2 FQNEAQ (reference sequence). CDR3 in amino acids: CASSLSSRVQETQYF. As DNA, the CDR3 is TGTGCCAGCAGCTTATCGTCGAGGGTCCAAGAGACCCAGTACTTC. Supplemented by reference TRBV7-9 and TRBJ2-5, the full variable domain reads DTGVSQNPRHKITKRGQNVTFRCDPISEHNRLYWYRQTLGQGPEFLTYFQNEAQLEKSRLLSDRFSAERPKGSFSTLEIQRTEQGDSAMYLCASSLSSRVQETQYFGPGTRLLVL.

V and J are TRBV5-1 and TRBJ2-5, with 11 bases fitting TRBD1. Per the germline V gene, CDR1 is SGHRS and CDR2 is YFSETQ. The CDR3 runs 15 residues. J gave up 7 bases and V 4 bases, and 9 bases lay outside the gene matches. CDR3 loop: CASSLDRGLAGTQYF. Here the CDR3 DNA reads TGCGCCAGCAGCCTGGACAGGGGGCTGGCGGGGACCCAGTACTTC. The full variable domain, completed using reference TRBV5-1 and TRBJ2-5, is KAGVTQTPRYLIKTRGQQVTLSCSPISGHRSVSWYQQTPGQGLQFLFEYFSETQRNKGNFPGRFSGRQFSNSRSEMNVSTLELGDSALYLCASSLDRGLAGTQYFGPGTRLLVL.

V usage is TRBV10-3 and J usage is TRBJ2-7; D is undetermined. The germline gives CDR1 ENHRY, CDR2 SYGVKD. V was clipped by 0 bases and J by 0 bases, with 6 bases between them. This CDR3 is 14 amino acids long. The CDR3 here is CAISESTRSYEQYF. DNA of the CDR3: TGTGCCATCAGTGAGTCTACTCGCTCCTACGAGCAGTACTTC.